Each of the 8 T cell receptor beta chains below was sequenced from the same sample in a study of T cells in Graves' hyperthyroidism and ophthalmopathy. Amplified regions were TCR beta CDR3 sequences from RNA transcripts. When the TCR CDR3 underwent first-round RT-PCR, the HTBI primer set was used. MiXCR, applied by TCRdb to the multiplex PCR reads, yields one record per CDR3 protein. The table lists fewer than 650,000 distinct CDR3 sequences, about 15% of them singletons. Input material: blood. These receptors came from a woman between 40 and 55 years old with Graves' ophthalmopathy.

The chain uses TRBV30 and TRBJ2-6; D gene ambiguous. V gave up 4 bases and J gave up 4 bases, with 5 bases separating them. CDR1 and CDR2 from the germline V gene are GTSNPN and SVGIG (reference sequence). The CDR3 extends over 12 amino acids. The CDR3 sequence: CAWNSGANVLTF. The CDR3 DNA is TGTGCCTGGAATTCCGGGGCCAACGTCCTGACTTTC.

This clonotype came up many times. The genes are TRBV6-2 or TRBV6-3 and TRBJ1-5, with 9 bases identical to TRBD1. V was pared by 2 bases and J by 1 base, with 9 bases of the junction left unmatched. Germline V gene sequence: CDR1 MNHEY, CDR2 SVGEGT. The CDR3 consists of 18 residues. CDR3: CASSYLHRDRVSNQPQHF. The CDR3 DNA sequence: TGTGCCAGCAGTTACCTCCATCGGGACAGGGTGAGCAATCAGCCCCAGCATTTT.

The table lists this clonotype with many counts. This chain uses TRBV2 with TRBJ1-2; D is ambiguous. Germline V CDR1 and CDR2: SNHLY, FYNNEI. This CDR3 has 12 amino acids. Trimming stripped 3 bases from V and 5 bases from J, with 7 bases between. CDR3 in DNA: TGTGCCAGCAGTGAGGGATCTTATGGCTACACCTTC. This gives the protein CASSEGSYGYTF.

The table lists this clonotype with many counts. The chain is built from TRBV5-1 and TRBJ1-1; a weak D match, TRBD1 (6 bases). Deletions cut 5 bases from V and 5 bases from J, with 16 bases between. The CDR3 sequence is 14 residues long. The germline gives CDR1 SGHRS, CDR2 YFSETQ. CDR3 protein: CASRKQGLSTEAFF. CDR3 nucleotide sequence: TGCGCCAGCAGGAAACAGGGTCTGTCGACTGAAGCTTTCTTT.

This clonotype was observed at least ten times. V is TRBV28 and J is TRBJ1-2; D is possibly TRBD1 (5 bases). The CDR3 length is 14 residues. Trimming cost V 8 bases and J 3 bases, with 16 bases left between them. The V gene's germline CDR1 is MDHEN and CDR2 SYDVKM. CDR3 DNA: TGTGCCAGCCGCCCTGGGCCGGGGCACTATGGCTACACCTTC. Translating it yields CASRPGPGHYGYTF.

The sample holds many counts of this clonotype. The chain employs TRBV11-2 and TRBJ2-7; unclear D gene. The CDR3 runs 13 residues. Trimming cost V 4 bases and J 3 bases, with 10 bases left between them. CDR1 is SGHAT, CDR2 FQNNGV, per germline. The CDR3 loop is CASSSLKSYEQYF. CDR3 DNA sequence: TGTGCCAGCAGCTCCCTCAAGAGCTACGAGCAGTACTTC.

Ten or more counts support this clonotype. The chain couples TRBV30 to TRBJ2-7; no definite D call. Germline CDR1 reads GTSNPN; CDR2 reads SVGIG (reference sequence). The CDR3 length is 13 residues. V dropped 0 bases and J dropped 7 bases, with 13 bases sitting between them. The CDR3 loop is CAWSVQILREQYF. In DNA form, the CDR3 reads TGTGCCTGGAGTGTACAAATACTTCGGGAGCAGTACTTC.

This clonotype occurred many times. The rearrangement links TRBV27 to TRBJ1-3; D is perhaps TRBD1 (6 bases). The V end lost 5 bases, the J end lost 2 bases, and 13 bases lay between the germline ends. From germline, CDR1 is MNHEY and CDR2 SMNVEV (reference sequence). This CDR3 has 15 amino acids. This chain's CDR3 is CASSPQGPTGNTIYF. The DNA of the CDR3 is TGTGCCAGCAGTCCTCAGGGGCCGACTGGAAACACCATATATTTT.